This TCR beta chain was recovered during a study of CD8+CD57+ T cells in acquired aplastic anemia. The length of the CDR3 is 13 residues. Trimming pared 6 bases from V and 3 bases from J, leaving 13 bases between. Germline CDR1 reads DFQATT; CDR2 reads SNEGSKA (reference sequence). Researchers used genomic DNA as the template to profile TCR beta VDJ and CDR3. TCRdb re-analysed the reads in MiXCR, keeping a single row per CDR3 protein. The data contain 250,000 to 300,000 distinct CDR3 sequences, 45% to 70% of them singletons. This clonotype was observed a few times. Material for sequencing was sorted CD4+, CD8+, or CD8+CD57+ T cells (not recorded which) from PBMCs. V gene TRBV20-1 combines with J gene TRBJ2-3, with D perhaps TRBD2 (6 bases). This TCR was recovered from a human donor with severe aplastic anemia or a healthy control (not recorded which). CDR3 sequence reads: CSAEGRTTDTQYF. The CDR3, as DNA: TGCAGTGCGGAGGGGAGGACGACAGATACGCAGTATTTT.